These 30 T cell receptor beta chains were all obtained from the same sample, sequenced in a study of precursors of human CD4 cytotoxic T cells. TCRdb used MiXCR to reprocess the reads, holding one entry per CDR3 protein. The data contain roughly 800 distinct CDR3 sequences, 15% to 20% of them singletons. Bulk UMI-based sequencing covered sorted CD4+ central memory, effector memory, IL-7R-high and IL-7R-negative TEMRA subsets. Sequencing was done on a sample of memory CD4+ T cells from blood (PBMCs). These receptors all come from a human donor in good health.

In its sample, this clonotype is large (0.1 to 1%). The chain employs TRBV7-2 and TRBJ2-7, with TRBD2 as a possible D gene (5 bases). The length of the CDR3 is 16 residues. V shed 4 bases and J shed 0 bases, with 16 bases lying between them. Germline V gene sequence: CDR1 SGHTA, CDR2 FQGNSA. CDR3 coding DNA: TGTGCCAGCAGCTCCCTTGGTCAGCGGAACTCCTACGAGCAGTACTTC. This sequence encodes CASSSLGQRNSYEQYF. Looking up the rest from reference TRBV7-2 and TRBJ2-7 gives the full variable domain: GAGVSQSPSNKVTEKGKDVELRCDPISGHTALYWYRQSLGQGLEFLIYFQGNSAPDKSGLPSDRFSAERTGGSVSTLTIQRTQQEDSAVYLCASSSLGQRNSYEQYFGPGTRLTVT.

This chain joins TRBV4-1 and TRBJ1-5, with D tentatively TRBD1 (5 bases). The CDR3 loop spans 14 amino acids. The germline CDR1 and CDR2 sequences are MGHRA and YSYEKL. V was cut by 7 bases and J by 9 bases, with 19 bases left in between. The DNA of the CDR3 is TGCGCCAGCACGGCGACAGAGCCGGGCGCGCCCCAGCATTTT. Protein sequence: CASTATEPGAPQHF.

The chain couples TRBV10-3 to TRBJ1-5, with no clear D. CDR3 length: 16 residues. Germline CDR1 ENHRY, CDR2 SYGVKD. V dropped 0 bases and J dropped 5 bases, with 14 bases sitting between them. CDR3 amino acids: CAISESGPGDYQPQHF. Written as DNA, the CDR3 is TGTGCCATCAGTGAGTCTGGTCCGGGCGACTATCAGCCCCAGCATTTT.

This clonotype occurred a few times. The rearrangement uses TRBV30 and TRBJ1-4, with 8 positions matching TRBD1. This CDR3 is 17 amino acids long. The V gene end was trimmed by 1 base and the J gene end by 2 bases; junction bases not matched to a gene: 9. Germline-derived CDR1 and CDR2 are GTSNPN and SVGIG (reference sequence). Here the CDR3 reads CAWSGGQGHATNEKLFF. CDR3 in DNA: TGTGCCTGGAGTGGTGGACAGGGACATGCGACTAATGAAAAACTGTTTTTT.

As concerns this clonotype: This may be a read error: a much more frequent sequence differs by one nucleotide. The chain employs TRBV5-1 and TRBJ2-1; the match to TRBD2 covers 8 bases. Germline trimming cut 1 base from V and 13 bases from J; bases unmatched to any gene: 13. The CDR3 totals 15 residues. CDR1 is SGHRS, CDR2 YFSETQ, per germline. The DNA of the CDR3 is TGCGCCAGCAGCTTGACGGCTAGCGGGCTCCCTTTCCAGTTCTTC. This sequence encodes CASSLTASGLPFQFF.

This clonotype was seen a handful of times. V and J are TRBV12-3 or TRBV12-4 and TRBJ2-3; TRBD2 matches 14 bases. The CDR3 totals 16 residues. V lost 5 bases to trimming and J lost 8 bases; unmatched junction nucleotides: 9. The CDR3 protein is CASSPGTSGSLGTQYF. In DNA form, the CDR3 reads TGTGCCAGCAGTCCAGGGACTAGCGGGAGCTTGGGTACGCAGTATTTT.

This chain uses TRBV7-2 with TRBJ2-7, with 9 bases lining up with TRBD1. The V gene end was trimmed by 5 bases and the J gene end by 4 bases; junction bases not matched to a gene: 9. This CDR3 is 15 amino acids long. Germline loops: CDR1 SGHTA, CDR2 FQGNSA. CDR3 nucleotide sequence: TGTGCCAGCAGCACCCGGACAGGGGCGGAATACGAGCAGTACTTC. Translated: CASSTRTGAEYEQYF. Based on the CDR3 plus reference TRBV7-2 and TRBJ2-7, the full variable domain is GAGVSQSPSNKVTEKGKDVELRCDPISGHTALYWYRQSLGQGLEFLIYFQGNSAPDKSGLPSDRFSAERTGGSVSTLTIQRTQQEDSAVYLCASSTRTGAEYEQYFGPGTRLTVT.

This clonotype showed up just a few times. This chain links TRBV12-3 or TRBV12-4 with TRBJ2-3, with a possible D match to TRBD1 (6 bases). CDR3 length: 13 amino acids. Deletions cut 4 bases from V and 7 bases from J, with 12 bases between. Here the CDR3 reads CASSSAGVNTQYF. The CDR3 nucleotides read TGTGCCAGCAGTTCCGCAGGGGTAAATACGCAGTATTTT.

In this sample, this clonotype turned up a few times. The CDR3 loop reads CASSFGGVAKNIQYF. CDR3 coding DNA: TGTGCCAGCAGTTTCGGCGGGGTAGCCAAAAACATTCAGTACTTC. The chain joins TRBV6-5 to TRBJ2-4, with D maybe TRBD2 (6 bases). Looked up from germline, CDR1 is MNHEY and CDR2 is SVGAGI. The CDR3 spans 15 residues. Trimming pared 4 bases from V and 0 bases from J, leaving 10 bases between.

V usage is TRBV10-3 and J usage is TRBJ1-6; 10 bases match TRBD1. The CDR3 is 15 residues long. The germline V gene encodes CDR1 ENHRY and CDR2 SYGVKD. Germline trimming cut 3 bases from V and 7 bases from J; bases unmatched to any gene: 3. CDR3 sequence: CAISDRGQGNSPLHF. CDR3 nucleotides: TGTGCCATCAGTGACAGGGGACAGGGGAATTCACCCCTCCACTTT.

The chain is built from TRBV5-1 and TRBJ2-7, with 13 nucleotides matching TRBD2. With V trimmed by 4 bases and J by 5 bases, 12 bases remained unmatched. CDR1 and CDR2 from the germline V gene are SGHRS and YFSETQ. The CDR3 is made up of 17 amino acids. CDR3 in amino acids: CASSLGTSGTLFDEQYF. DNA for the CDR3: TGCGCCAGCAGCCTCGGGACTAGCGGGACTCTTTTCGACGAGCAGTACTTC.

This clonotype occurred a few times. For the CDR3, the DNA is TGTGCCAGCAGCCCGGGCGTGGCAGCGAATAATTCACCCCTCCACTTT. Its translation: CASSPGVAANNSPLHF. V usage is TRBV4-2 and J usage is TRBJ1-6; D remains ambiguous. Germline V gene sequence: CDR1 LGHNA, CDR2 YNFKEQ. Trimming pared 4 bases from V and 5 bases from J, leaving 15 bases between. The CDR3 consists of 16 residues.

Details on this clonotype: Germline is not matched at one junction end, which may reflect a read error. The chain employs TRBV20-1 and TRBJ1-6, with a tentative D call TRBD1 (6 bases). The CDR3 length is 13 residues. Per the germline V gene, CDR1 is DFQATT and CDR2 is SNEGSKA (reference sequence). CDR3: CSAPTGRNSSLHF. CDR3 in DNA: TGCAGTGCCCCGACAGGCCGAAATTCATCCCTCCACTTT.

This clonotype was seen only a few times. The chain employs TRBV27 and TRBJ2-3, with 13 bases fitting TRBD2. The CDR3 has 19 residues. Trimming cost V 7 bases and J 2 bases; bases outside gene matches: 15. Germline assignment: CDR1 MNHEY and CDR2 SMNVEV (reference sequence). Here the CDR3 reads CASTRRGTSGKASTDTQYF. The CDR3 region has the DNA TGTGCCAGCACCCGACGGGGGACTAGCGGGAAAGCCTCCACAGATACGCAGTATTTT.

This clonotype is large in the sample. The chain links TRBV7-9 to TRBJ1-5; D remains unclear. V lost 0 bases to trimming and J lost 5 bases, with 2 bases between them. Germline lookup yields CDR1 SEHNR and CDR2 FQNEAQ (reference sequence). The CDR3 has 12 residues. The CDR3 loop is CASSLADQPQHF. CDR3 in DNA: TGTGCCAGCAGCTTAGCGGATCAGCCCCAGCATTTT.

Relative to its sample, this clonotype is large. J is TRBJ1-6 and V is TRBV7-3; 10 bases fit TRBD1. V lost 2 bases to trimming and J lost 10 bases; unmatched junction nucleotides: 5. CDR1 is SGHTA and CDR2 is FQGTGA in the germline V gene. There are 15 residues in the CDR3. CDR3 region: CASSLETGGLSPLHF. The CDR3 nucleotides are TGTGCCAGCAGCTTAGAGACAGGGGGCCTCTCACCCCTCCACTTT. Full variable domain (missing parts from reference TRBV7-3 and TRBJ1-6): GAGVSQTPSNKVTEKGKYVELRCDPISGHTALYWYRQSLGQGPEFLIYFQGTGAADDSGLPNDRFFAVRPEGSVSTLKIQRTERGDSAVYLCASSLETGGLSPLHFGNGTRLTVT.

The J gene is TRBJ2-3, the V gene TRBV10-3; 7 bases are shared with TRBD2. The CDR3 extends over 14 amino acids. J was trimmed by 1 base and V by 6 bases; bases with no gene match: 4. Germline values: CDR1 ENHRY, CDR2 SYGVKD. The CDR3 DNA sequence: TGTGCCATCAGCCTGGGGGGGGGCACAGATACGCAGTATTTT. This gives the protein CAISLGGGTDTQYF.

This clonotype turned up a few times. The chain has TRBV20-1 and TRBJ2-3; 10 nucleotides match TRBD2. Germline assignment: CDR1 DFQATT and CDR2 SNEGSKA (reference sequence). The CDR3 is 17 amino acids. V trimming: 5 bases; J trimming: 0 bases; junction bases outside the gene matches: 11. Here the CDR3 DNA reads TGCAGTGCTGTTGATAGCGGGAGGCGCGGTAGCACAGATACGCAGTATTTT. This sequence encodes CSAVDSGRRGSTDTQYF.

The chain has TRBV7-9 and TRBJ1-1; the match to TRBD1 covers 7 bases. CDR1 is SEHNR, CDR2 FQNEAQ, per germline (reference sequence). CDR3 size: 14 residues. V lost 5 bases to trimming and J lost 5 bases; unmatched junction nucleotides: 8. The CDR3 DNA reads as TGTGCCAGCAGCCCTCGACAGGGTGGTACTGAAGCTTTCTTT. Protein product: CASSPRQGGTEAFF. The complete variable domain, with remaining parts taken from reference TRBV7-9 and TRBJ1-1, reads DTGVSQNPRHKITKRGQNVTFRCDPISEHNRLYWYRQTLGQGPEFLTYFQNEAQLEKSRLLSDRFSAERPKGSFSTLEIQRTEQGDSAMYLCASSPRQGGTEAFFGQGTRLTVV.

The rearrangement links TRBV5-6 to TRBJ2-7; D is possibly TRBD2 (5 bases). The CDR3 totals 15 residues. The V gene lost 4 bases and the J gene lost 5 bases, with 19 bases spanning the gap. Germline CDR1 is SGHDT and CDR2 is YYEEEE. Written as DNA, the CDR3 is TGTGCCAGCAGCCAGAGAATCGGGAAGCTCGACGAGCAGTACTTC. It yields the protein CASSQRIGKLDEQYF.

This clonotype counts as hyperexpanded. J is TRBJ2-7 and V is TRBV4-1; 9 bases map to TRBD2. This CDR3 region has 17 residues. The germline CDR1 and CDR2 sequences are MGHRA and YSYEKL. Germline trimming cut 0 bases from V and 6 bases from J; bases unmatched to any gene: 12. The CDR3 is CASSQDVRLAGRSEQYF. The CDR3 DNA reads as TGCGCCAGCAGCCAAGACGTTAGGCTAGCGGGACGCTCCGAGCAGTACTTC.

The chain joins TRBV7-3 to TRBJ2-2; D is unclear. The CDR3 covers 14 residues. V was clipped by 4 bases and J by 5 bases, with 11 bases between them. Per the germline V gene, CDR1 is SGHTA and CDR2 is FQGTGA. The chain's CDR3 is CASSSRLGTGELFF. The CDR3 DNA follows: TGTGCCAGCAGCTCGAGATTGGGGACCGGGGAGCTGTTTTTT. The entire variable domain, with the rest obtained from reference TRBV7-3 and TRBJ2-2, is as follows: GAGVSQTPSNKVTEKGKYVELRCDPISGHTALYWYRQSLGQGPEFLIYFQGTGAADDSGLPNDRFFAVRPEGSVSTLKIQRTERGDSAVYLCASSSRLGTGELFFGEGSRLTVL.

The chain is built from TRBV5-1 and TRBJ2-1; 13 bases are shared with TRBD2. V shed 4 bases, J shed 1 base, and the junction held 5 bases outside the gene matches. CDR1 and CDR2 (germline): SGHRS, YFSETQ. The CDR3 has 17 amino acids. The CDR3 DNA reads TGCGCCAGCAGCCCCCGGACTAGCGGGAGATCCTACAATGAGCAGTTCTTC. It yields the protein CASSPRTSGRSYNEQFF.

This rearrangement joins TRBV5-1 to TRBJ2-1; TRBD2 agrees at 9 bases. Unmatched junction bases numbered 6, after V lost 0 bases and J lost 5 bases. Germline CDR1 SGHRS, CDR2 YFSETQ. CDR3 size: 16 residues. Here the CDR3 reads CASSLVTSGLNNEQFF. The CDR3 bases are TGCGCCAGCAGCTTGGTTACTAGCGGGTTGAACAATGAGCAGTTCTTC. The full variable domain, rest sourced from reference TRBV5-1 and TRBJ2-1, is KAGVTQTPRYLIKTRGQQVTLSCSPISGHRSVSWYQQTPGQGLQFLFEYFSETQRNKGNFPGRFSGRQFSNSRSEMNVSTLELGDSALYLCASSLVTSGLNNEQFFGPGTRLTVL.

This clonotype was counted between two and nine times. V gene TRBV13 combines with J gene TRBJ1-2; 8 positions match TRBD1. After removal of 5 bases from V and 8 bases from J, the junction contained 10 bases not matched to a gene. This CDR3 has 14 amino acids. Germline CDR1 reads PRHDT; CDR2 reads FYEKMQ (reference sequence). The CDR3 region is CASSTSPGGRGYTF. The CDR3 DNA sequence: TGTGCCAGCAGCACCAGCCCAGGGGGCCGGGGCTACACCTTC.

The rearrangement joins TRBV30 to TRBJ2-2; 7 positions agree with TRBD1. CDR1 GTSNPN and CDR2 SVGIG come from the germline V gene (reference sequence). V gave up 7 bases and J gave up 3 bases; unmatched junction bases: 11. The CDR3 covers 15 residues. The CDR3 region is CALPTYRGHTGELFF. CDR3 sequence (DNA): TGTGCCTTACCGACTTACAGGGGCCACACCGGGGAGCTGTTTTTT.

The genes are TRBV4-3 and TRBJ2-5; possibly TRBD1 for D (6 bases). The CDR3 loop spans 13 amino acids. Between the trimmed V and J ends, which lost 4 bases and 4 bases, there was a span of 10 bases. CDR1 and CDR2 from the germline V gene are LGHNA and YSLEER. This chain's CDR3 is CASSPDRLETQYF. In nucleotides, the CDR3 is TGCGCCAGCAGCCCCGACAGGTTAGAGACCCAGTACTTC.

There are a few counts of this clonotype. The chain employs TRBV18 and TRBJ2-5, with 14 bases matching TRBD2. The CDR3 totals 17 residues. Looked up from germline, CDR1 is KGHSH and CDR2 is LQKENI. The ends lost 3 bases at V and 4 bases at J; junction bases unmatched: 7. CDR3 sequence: CASSPGTSGSRGETQYF. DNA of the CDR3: TGTGCCAGCTCACCTGGGACTAGCGGGAGCCGGGGAGAGACCCAGTACTTC.

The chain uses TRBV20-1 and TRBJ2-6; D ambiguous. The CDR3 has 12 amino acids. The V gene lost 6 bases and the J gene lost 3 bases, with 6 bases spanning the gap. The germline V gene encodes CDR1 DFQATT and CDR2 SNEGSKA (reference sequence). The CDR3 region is CSATGGANVLTF. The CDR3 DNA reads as TGCAGTGCAACGGGTGGGGCCAACGTCCTGACTTTC.

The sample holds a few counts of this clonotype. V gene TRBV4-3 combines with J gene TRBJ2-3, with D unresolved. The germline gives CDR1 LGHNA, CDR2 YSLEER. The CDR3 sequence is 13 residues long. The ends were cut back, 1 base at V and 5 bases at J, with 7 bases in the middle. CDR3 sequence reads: CASSQVRGDTQYF. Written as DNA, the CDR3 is TGCGCCAGCAGCCAAGTCCGAGGAGATACGCAGTATTTT.